This entry features one T cell receptor (beta chain) sequence. The antigen remains unidentified. This sample is part of a study of cytomegalovirus exposure and HLA in healthy donors. For the study at large: A later analysis reported the same platform for the 95 to 150 validation repertoires and the 500 to 750 first-cohort repertoires.

Sequencing used immunoSEQ multiplex PCR; TCRdb keeps in-frame clones, though not all of them. This table holds more than 80,000 clones, roughly 96% found once. V dropped 2 bases and J dropped 6 bases, with 16 bases sitting between them. CDR3 length: 15 amino acids. Germline loops: CDR1 MNHNS, CDR2 SASEGT. The study, taken as a whole, reports: Subsequent analysis found a tendency for first-cohort TCR clusters to co-occur within the 120 or so validation repertoires.

The gene calls are TRBV6-1 and TRBJ1-2; perhaps TRBD1 as D (6 bases). This TCR was recovered from a woman between 18 and 29 years old in good health and CMV-seronegative. The material sequenced was PBMCs. The CDR3 DNA sequence: TGTGCCAGCAGTGAACCTATCCGGGCAGGGGATGGCTACACCTTC. It codes for CASSEPIRAGDGYTF.